The 16 T cell receptor beta chains below were found in one sample sequenced in a study of blood T cell repertoires in COVID-19. The repertoire was sequenced with immunoSEQ multiplex PCR; TCRdb's copy has only in-frame clones and lacks some. The table includes approximately 250,000 clones, approximately 89% detected once. Source material: PBMCs or T cells enriched from blood (not recorded which). Receptor source: a woman in her 40s with acute COVID-19.

The chain links TRBV5-6 to TRBJ2-6, with D possibly TRBD2 on 5 matching bases. The CDR3 extends over 15 amino acids. Looked up from germline, CDR1 is SGHDT and CDR2 is YYEEEE. The V end lost 4 bases, the J end lost 4 bases, and 12 bases lay between the germline ends. CDR3 sequence reads: CASSPGVGGANVLTF. CDR3 bases: TGTGCCAGCAGCCCCGGGGTAGGAGGGGCCAACGTCCTGACTTTC.

CDR3: CASAPGLAAYEQYF. The DNA for the CDR3 is TGTGCCAGCGCACCGGGACTAGCGGCCTACGAGCAGTACTTC. The chain employs TRBV19 and TRBJ2-7; the match to TRBD2 covers 11 bases. The germline gives CDR1 LNHDA, CDR2 SQIVND (reference sequence). The V and J ends lost 9 bases and 2 bases, in that order; junction bases with no gene match: 6. The CDR3 loop spans 14 amino acids.

The genes are TRBV5-1 and TRBJ1-2; the match to TRBD1 covers 8 bases. The CDR3 is made up of 15 amino acids. With 5 bases clipped from V and 7 bases from J, the junction kept 13 bases outside the gene matches. Germline loops: CDR1 SGHRS, CDR2 YFSETQ. CDR3 protein: CASRGTGTSISGYTF. The CDR3 DNA follows: TGCGCCAGCAGAGGGACAGGTACCTCAATCTCTGGCTACACCTTC.

The chain has TRBV5-1 and TRBJ2-6; 7 bases map to TRBD1. With 4 bases clipped from V and 0 bases from J, the junction kept 7 bases outside the gene matches. The CDR3 length is 17 residues. Germline assignment: CDR1 SGHRS and CDR2 YFSETQ. The CDR3 bases are TGCGCCAGCAGCGCATCCCGGGACAGCTCTGGGGCCAACGTCCTGACTTTC. Protein product: CASSASRDSSGANVLTF.

The gene calls are TRBV7-9 and TRBJ2-1; 9 nucleotides match TRBD2. CDR3 length: 17 amino acids. Germline trimming cut 1 base from V and 4 bases from J; bases unmatched to any gene: 8. The germline V gene has CDR1 SEHNR and CDR2 FQNEAQ (reference sequence). CDR3 region: CASSLGSSLAGYNEQFF. In nucleotides, the CDR3 is TGTGCCAGCAGCTTAGGTTCTAGTCTAGCGGGATACAATGAGCAGTTCTTC.

The chain joins TRBV6-6 to TRBJ1-5, with D possibly matching TRBD1 (5 bases). The V gene lost 7 bases and the J gene lost 9 bases, with 19 bases spanning the gap. Germline loops: CDR1 MNHNY, CDR2 SVGAGI (reference sequence). This CDR3 is built from 14 residues. The CDR3: CASKPGGEVRPQHF. The CDR3 DNA reads TGTGCCAGCAAACCTGGGGGGGAGGTTCGGCCCCAGCATTTT.

The rearrangement uses TRBV7-3 and TRBJ2-6; tentatively, D is TRBD2 (5 bases). Germline V gene lookup returns CDR1 SGHTA and CDR2 FQGTGA. The length of the CDR3 is 15 residues. Trimming took off 4 bases at V and 1 base at J, with 8 bases between the two ends. The CDR3: CASSSGWSGANVLTF. DNA for the CDR3: TGTGCCAGCAGCTCGGGGTGGTCTGGGGCCAACGTCCTGACTTTC.

Worth noting for this clone: This may come from a read error, since a much larger clone is one base off. This rearrangement joins TRBV5-8 to TRBJ1-5; tentatively, D is TRBD1 (5 bases). CDR1 is SGHTS and CDR2 is YDEGEE in the germline V gene. Trimming took off 5 bases at V and 4 bases at J, with 7 bases between the two ends. CDR3 size: 12 residues. The CDR3 nucleotides read TGTGCCAGCAGGACAGCTAATCAGCCCCAGCATTTT. Its translation: CASRTANQPQHF.

V usage is TRBV27 and J usage is TRBJ2-1; 10 bases fit TRBD1. CDR1 is MNHEY and CDR2 is SMNVEV in the germline V gene (reference sequence). J gave up 6 bases and V 6 bases, and 5 bases lay outside the gene matches. The CDR3 is made up of 14 amino acids. The DNA of the CDR3 is TGTGCCAGCAGATCCGGGACAGGGGTCAATGAGCAGTTCTTC. Protein: CASRSGTGVNEQFF.

The V and J genes are TRBV19 and TRBJ2-7, with 9 bases that match TRBD2. The trim removed 4 bases at V and 0 bases at J, leaving 16 bases unmatched. In germline, CDR1 is LNHDA, CDR2 SQIVND (reference sequence). The CDR3 contains 19 residues. CDR3 coding DNA: TGTGCCAGTAGTACTCTAACTGGTACTAGCGGGTTGAGCTCCTACGAGCAGTACTTC. Translated, it gives CASSTLTGTSGLSSYEQYF.

The chain recombines TRBV2 with TRBJ2-7; a weak D match, TRBD2 (5 bases). Germline loops: CDR1 SNHLY, CDR2 FYNNEI. Between the trimmed V and J ends, which lost 6 bases and 0 bases, there was a span of 12 bases. The CDR3 contains 14 residues. The CDR3 loop reads CASRERLGSYEQYF. The CDR3 DNA is TGTGCCAGCAGGGAGCGGTTGGGCTCCTACGAGCAGTACTTC.

The chain has TRBV6-4 and TRBJ2-3; 12 bases align to TRBD2. CDR1 is MRHNA, CDR2 SNTAGT, per germline. V lost 11 bases and J lost 5; bases outside the gene matches: 8. CDR3 length equals 14 residues. The CDR3 is CARELAGGGDTQYF. The DNA for the CDR3 is TGTGCCCGCGAACTAGCGGGAGGAGGAGATACGCAGTATTTT.

The chain recombines TRBV4-2 with TRBJ1-6; 8 nucleotides line up with TRBD1. Germline V gene data show CDR1 as LGHNA and CDR2 as YNFKEQ. Trimming cost V 3 bases and J 4 bases; bases outside gene matches: 8. The CDR3 consists of 17 residues. CDR3 sequence (DNA): TGTGCCAGCAGCCAGCCTTCCGGGACAGGATATAATTCACCCCTCCACTTT. Protein product: CASSQPSGTGYNSPLHF.

The gene calls are TRBV6-2 or TRBV6-3 and TRBJ2-7; TRBD1 aligns across 9 bases. From germline, CDR1 is MNHEY and CDR2 SVGEGT. Losses at the gene ends were 5 bases for V and 3 bases for J; bases not matched to a gene: 14. CDR3 length: 17 residues. The CDR3: CASSTRRLDRGDYEQYV. The CDR3 nucleotides read TGTGCCAGCAGTACCCGCCGCTTGGACAGGGGCGACTACGAGCAGTACGTC.

Only a few counts were recorded for this clone. This chain uses TRBV11-2 with TRBJ2-7; a possible D gene is TRBD2 (7 bases). Trimming took 0 bases from V and 1 from J, leaving 10 bases between them. The CDR3 covers 15 residues. The germline gives CDR1 SGHAT, CDR2 FQNNGV. In DNA, the CDR3 is TGTGCCAGCAGCTTAGAGGGGAGGGGGTCCTACGAGCAGTACTTC. Protein: CASSLEGRGSYEQYF.

The chain is built from TRBV10-3 and TRBJ2-1; the match to TRBD2 covers 10 bases. V lost 5 bases to trimming and J lost 0 bases; unmatched junction nucleotides: 1. The V gene's germline CDR1 is ENHRY and CDR2 SYGVKD. This CDR3 contains 15 residues. The CDR3 spells CAISRLAGSYNEQFF. CDR3 DNA sequence: TGTGCCATCAGTAGACTAGCGGGCTCCTACAATGAGCAGTTCTTC.